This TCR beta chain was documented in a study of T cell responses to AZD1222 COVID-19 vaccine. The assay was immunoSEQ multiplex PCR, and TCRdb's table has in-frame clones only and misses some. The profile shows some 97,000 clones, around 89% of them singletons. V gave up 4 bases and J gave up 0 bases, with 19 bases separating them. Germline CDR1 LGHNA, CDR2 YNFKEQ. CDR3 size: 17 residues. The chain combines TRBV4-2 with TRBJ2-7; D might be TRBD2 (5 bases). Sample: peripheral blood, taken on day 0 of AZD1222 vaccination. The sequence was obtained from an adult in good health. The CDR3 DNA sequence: TGTGCCAGCAGCCGTACCGAGGGAACAGCCAGCTCCTACGAGCAGTACTTC. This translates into CASSRTEGTASSYEQYF.